Listed here are 4 T cell receptor beta chains from one sample, sequenced in a study of T cell responses to AZD1222 COVID-19 vaccine. Measured with immunoSEQ multiplex PCR; TCRdb has only the in-frame clones, and not every one. The sample holds 100,000 to 150,000 clones, more than 80% seen once. The starting material was peripheral blood, obtained 28 days after the second AZD1222 dose. Receptors were obtained from an adult who received the AZD1222 COVID-19 vaccine.

This clone appeared once. This chain uses TRBV19 with TRBJ2-3; 9 nucleotides align to TRBD2. Germline CDR1 is LNHDA and CDR2 is SQIVND (reference sequence). Trimming removed 7 bases from V and 1 base from J; junction bases left unmatched: 3. The CDR3 covers 14 residues. Here the CDR3 reads CASTRGGGTDTQYF. As DNA, the CDR3 is TGTGCCAGTACTCGCGGGGGGGGCACAGATACGCAGTATTTT.

Worth noting for this clone: Other DNA sequences in this sample translate to the same CDR3. The rearrangement uses TRBV24-1 and TRBJ1-5; D remains unclear. CDR1 is KGHDR, CDR2 SFDVKD, per germline. The CDR3 contains 12 residues. Trimming removed 4 bases from V and 5 bases from J, with 5 bases in between. In nucleotides, the CDR3 is TGTGCCACCAGTGACTCAGATCAGCCCCAGCATTTT. Its protein is CATSDSDQPQHF.

Only one count was recorded for this clone. The chain has TRBV28 and TRBJ2-1; no clear D. V was trimmed by 8 bases and J by 5 bases, leaving 13 bases between them. Germline V gene lookup returns CDR1 MDHEN and CDR2 SYDVKM. The CDR3 extends over 13 amino acids. Here the CDR3 DNA reads TGTGCCAGCTCCCTTTGGGCGGACAATGAGCAGTTCTTC. Encoded protein: CASSLWADNEQFF.

Remarks on this clone: The sample carries other DNA sequences with the same CDR3. The J gene is TRBJ1-5, the V gene TRBV28; D not certain. The V gene lost 3 bases and the J gene lost 4 bases, with 4 bases spanning the gap. The CDR3 is 12 amino acids. The germline V gene has CDR1 MDHEN and CDR2 SYDVKM. The CDR3 spells CASSLLNQPQHF. The CDR3 DNA follows: TGTGCCAGCAGTTTGCTGAATCAGCCCCAGCATTTT.